The 24 T cell receptor beta chains given below trace back to one sample, sequenced in a study of blood T cell repertoires in COVID-19. The repertoire was sequenced with immunoSEQ multiplex PCR; TCRdb's copy has only in-frame clones and lacks some. The sample contains 350,000 to 450,000 clones, roughly 86% of which appear only once. Sequencing was done on a sample of peripheral blood. Source of these receptors: a human donor in a cohort sampled during active COVID-19.

This chain connects TRBV7-9 to TRBJ1-4; TRBD1 is a possible D gene (5 bases). The ends were cut back, 1 base at V and 8 bases at J, with 11 bases in the middle. This CDR3 has 14 residues. Germline lookup yields CDR1 SEHNR and CDR2 FQNEAQ (reference sequence). This chain's CDR3 is CASSLGREGEKLFF. The CDR3 nucleotides are TGTGCCAGCAGCTTAGGCAGGGAAGGCGAAAAACTGTTTTTT. The variable domain in full, with the rest retrieved from reference TRBV7-9 and TRBJ1-4, is DTGVSQNPRHKITKRGQNVTFRCDPISEHNRLYWYRQTLGQGPEFLTYFQNEAQLEKSRLLSDRFSAERPKGSFSTLEIQRTEQGDSAMYLCASSLGREGEKLFFGSGTQLSVL.

This chain links TRBV12-3 or TRBV12-4 with TRBJ2-7; D not resolved. V lost 4 bases and J lost 4, with 5 bases in between. The CDR3 contains 11 residues. CDR3 DNA sequence: TGTGCCAGCAGTTCCTATTACGAGCAGTACTTC. This encodes CASSSYYEQYF.

This rearrangement joins TRBV4-2 to TRBJ2-1; tentative D call: TRBD2 (5 bases). The ends were cut back, 0 bases at V and 11 bases at J, with 14 bases in the middle. This CDR3 is built from 14 residues. Germline V gives CDR1 LGHNA, CDR2 YNFKEQ. DNA for the CDR3: TGTGCCAGCAGCCAAGACCAGGTAGGGAGCCAGCAGTTCTTC. Its translation is CASSQDQVGSQQFF.

This clone has only one observation. The chain recombines TRBV2 with TRBJ2-3; a possible D gene is TRBD2 (5 bases). This CDR3 region has 14 residues. CDR1 and CDR2 from the germline V gene are SNHLY and FYNNEI. V was clipped by 1 base and J by 1 base, with 6 bases between them. The CDR3 protein is CASSEEAGTDTQYF. The CDR3 DNA sequence: TGTGCCAGCAGTGAAGAAGCGGGCACAGATACGCAGTATTTT.

The V and J genes are TRBV2 and TRBJ1-5, with D possibly being TRBD1 (6 bases). The germline V gene encodes CDR1 SNHLY and CDR2 FYNNEI. The CDR3 totals 18 residues. V was clipped by 0 bases and J by 2 bases, with 17 bases between them. The CDR3 DNA reads TGTGCCAGCAGTGAAGCGGTAGGGGTGAAGGGGGGCAATCAGCCCCAGCATTTT. The encoded protein is CASSEAVGVKGGNQPQHF.

The chain recombines TRBV4-1 with TRBJ1-3; 9 nucleotides align to TRBD1. Germline loops: CDR1 MGHRA, CDR2 YSYEKL. After removal of 2 bases from V and 2 bases from J, the junction contained 4 bases not matched to a gene. CDR3 length equals 16 residues. The CDR3 DNA reads as TGCGCCAGCAGCCAAAGGGGACAGGGAACTGGAAACACCATATATTTT. Protein sequence: CASSQRGQGTGNTIYF.

The rearrangement links TRBV7-2 to TRBJ2-7; 8 positions agree with TRBD2. J lost 3 bases, V lost 3 bases, and 10 bases had no gene match. Germline V gene data show CDR1 as SGHTA and CDR2 as FQGNSA. The CDR3 length is 16 residues. CDR3 region: CASSFSGGANDYEQYF. DNA of the CDR3: TGTGCCAGCAGCTTCTCCGGGGGGGCTAATGACTACGAGCAGTACTTC.

The CDR3 region is CASSYSQAADTQYF. CDR3 DNA sequence: TGTGCCAGCAGTTACTCACAGGCAGCAGATACGCAGTATTTT. The rearrangement uses TRBV6-2 or TRBV6-3 and TRBJ2-3, with D possibly matching TRBD1 (5 bases). CDR1 and CDR2 (germline): MNHEY, SVGEGT. V was shortened by 0 bases and J by 4 bases, with 8 bases between the two germline ends. CDR3 size: 14 residues.

This CDR3 is CASSWNRGRDTEAFF. The CDR3 DNA reads TGTGCCAGCAGCTGGAACAGGGGGCGAGACACTGAAGCTTTCTTT. The chain combines TRBV5-4 with TRBJ1-1; 9 nucleotides align to TRBD1. CDR3 length: 15 amino acids. Per the germline V gene, CDR1 is SGHNT and CDR2 is YYREEE (reference sequence). V lost 3 bases to trimming and J lost 3 bases; unmatched junction nucleotides: 6. The full variable domain, with the rest looked up from reference TRBV5-4 and TRBJ1-1, is ETGVTQSPTHLIKTRGQQVTLRCSSQSGHNTVSWYQQALGQGPQFIFQYYREEENGRGNFPPRFSGLQFPNYSSELNVNALELDDSALYLCASSWNRGRDTEAFFGQGTRLTVV.

This chain connects TRBV30 to TRBJ2-1; 9 nucleotides match TRBD1. Germline V gives CDR1 GTSNPN, CDR2 SVGIG (reference sequence). CDR3 length equals 15 residues. V gave up 3 bases and J gave up 0 bases; unmatched junction bases: 3. CDR3 DNA: TGTGCCTGGAGGCCGGGACAGGGCTCCTACAATGAGCAGTTCTTC. It is translated as CAWRPGQGSYNEQFF.

The rearrangement links TRBV28 to TRBJ2-1, with TRBD2 matching over 9 bases. This CDR3 is built from 15 residues. V lost 5 bases, J lost 4 bases, and 6 bases stayed unmatched. CDR1 MDHEN and CDR2 SYDVKM come from the germline V gene. The CDR3 bases are TGTGCCAGCAGTCGGCGGACTAGCGCATACAATGAGCAGTTCTTC. Translating gives CASSRRTSAYNEQFF.

CDR3 in DNA: TGTGCCAGCGGGATTACGGGAGACAGGAACACCGGGGAGCTGTTTTTT. Its protein is CASGITGDRNTGELFF. The rearrangement links TRBV27 to TRBJ2-2; D might be TRBD2 (6 bases). V was trimmed by 8 bases and J by 1 base, leaving 17 bases between them. The CDR3 runs 16 residues. Per germline, CDR1 MNHEY and CDR2 SMNVEV (reference sequence).

This clone was seen only a few times. Other DNA sequences in the sample encode the same CDR3. J is TRBJ1-5 and V is TRBV7-3, with D perhaps matching TRBD1 (5 bases). V was clipped by 3 bases and J by 4 bases, with 7 bases between them. The germline V gene has CDR1 SGHTA and CDR2 FQGTGA. This CDR3 has 13 amino acids. CDR3: CASSFRGNQPQHF. CDR3 coding DNA: TGTGCCAGCAGCTTCCGGGGGAATCAGCCCCAGCATTTT.

The chain combines TRBV6-6 with TRBJ1-4, with 7 bases identical to TRBD1. Trimming removed 6 bases from V and 8 bases from J; junction bases left unmatched: 9. Germline CDR1 is MNHNY and CDR2 is SVGAGI (reference sequence). This CDR3 region has 14 residues. CDR3 in amino acids: CASSDHRGREKLFF. The CDR3 coding sequence is TGTGCCAGCAGCGATCACAGGGGACGCGAAAAACTGTTTTTT.

This sequence joins TRBV7-2 and TRBJ1-2; D not resolved. CDR1 is SGHTA, CDR2 FQGNSA, per germline. Trimming pared 4 bases from V and 7 bases from J, leaving 13 bases between. The CDR3 has 13 residues. The CDR3 DNA reads TGTGCCAGCAGCTCAACCCCGGGGTCTGGCTACACCTTC. It codes for CASSSTPGSGYTF.

The chain joins TRBV19 to TRBJ1-5, with D hard to call. The CDR3 is 14 residues long. V lost 5 bases and J lost 5, with 13 bases in between. The germline V gene encodes CDR1 LNHDA and CDR2 SQIVND (reference sequence). The CDR3: CASSRTRLDQPQHF. In DNA form, the CDR3 reads TGTGCCAGTAGTCGAACCAGGTTGGATCAGCCCCAGCATTTT.

This clone was recorded once. The chain joins TRBV4-1 to TRBJ2-5; 10 positions agree with TRBD1. Looked up from germline, CDR1 is MGHRA and CDR2 is YSYEKL. The CDR3 totals 15 residues. V dropped 4 bases and J dropped 6; count of bases not matched to a gene: 8. CDR3: CASSPPGQGTQTQYF. The CDR3 coding sequence is TGCGCCAGCAGCCCTCCGGGACAGGGGACACAGACCCAGTACTTC.

The rearrangement links TRBV9 to TRBJ1-3; 12 positions match TRBD1. Germline V gene data show CDR1 as SGDLS and CDR2 as YYNGEE. The ends lost 3 bases at V and 3 bases at J; junction bases unmatched: 10. This CDR3 region has 18 residues. CDR3 sequence (DNA): TGTGCCAGCAGCGCCTCCGGGACAGGGGGCGCGCTTGGAAACACCATATATTTT. It specifies CASSASGTGGALGNTIYF.

This chain connects TRBV6-6 to TRBJ1-3, with unresolved D. Per germline, CDR1 MNHNY and CDR2 SVGAGI (reference sequence). This CDR3 spans 16 amino acids. The V gene lost 8 bases and the J gene lost 0 bases, with 17 bases spanning the gap. CDR3 nucleotides: TGTGCCAGCCAGCGGCCGCCGATCCTCTCTGGAAACACCATATATTTT. Its protein product is CASQRPPILSGNTIYF.

This clone appeared once. The chain employs TRBV5-1 and TRBJ1-2; 7 bases are shared with TRBD1. J was trimmed by 2 bases and V by 2 bases; bases with no gene match: 3. The CDR3 has 14 amino acids. Germline V gene sequence: CDR1 SGHRS, CDR2 YFSETQ. The CDR3 region is CASSLRQGNYGYTF. The CDR3 DNA sequence: TGCGCCAGCAGCTTAAGACAGGGAAACTATGGCTACACCTTC.

The chain recombines TRBV7-3 with TRBJ2-3, with 9 bases that match TRBD1. V shed 5 bases, J shed 7 bases, and the junction held 13 bases outside the gene matches. Germline-derived CDR1 and CDR2 are SGHTA and FQGTGA. The CDR3 covers 16 residues. CDR3 protein: CASSQTGGADGNTQYF. CDR3 sequence (DNA): TGTGCCAGCAGCCAAACAGGGGGCGCGGACGGAAATACGCAGTATTTT.

The chain employs TRBV2 and TRBJ1-2; D is ambiguous. This CDR3 is built from 13 residues. Germline CDR1 SNHLY, CDR2 FYNNEI. Trimming cost V 6 bases and J 2 bases, with 10 bases left between them. CDR3 bases: TGTGCCAGCAGGTCAGGTGTAAACTATGGCTACACCTTC. Protein sequence: CASRSGVNYGYTF.

J is TRBJ1-5 and V is TRBV5-8; no definite D call. The CDR3 sequence is 11 residues long. The germline V gene has CDR1 SGHTS and CDR2 YDEGEE. Trimming shortened V by 4 bases and J by 11 bases, and 10 bases separated the two germline ends. The CDR3: CASSTRSAQHF. CDR3 coding DNA: TGTGCCAGCAGCACTAGGAGCGCCCAGCATTTT.

The chain uses TRBV6-5 and TRBJ2-7, with 7 positions matching TRBD1. This CDR3 contains 14 residues. The V gene's germline CDR1 is MNHEY and CDR2 SVGAGI. J lost 2 bases, V lost 6 bases, and 7 bases had no gene match. The CDR3 bases are TGTGCCAGCAGCTTTACAGGGGTCCCCTACGAGCAGTACTTC. Its translation: CASSFTGVPYEQYF.